The rows below give T cell receptor beta chains drawn from one sample of a study of blood T cells in healthy people across ages. MiXCR, run by TCRdb on the 5' RACE reads, gives a single entry per CDR3 protein. The table includes 1.8 million or so distinct CDR3 sequences, around 40% detected once. Sequenced: blood. These TCRs come from a human donor in good health. The CDR3 runs from the conserved cysteine through the conserved F or W. The D gene is left open where the match is weak. Rows give clone size only sometimes, using once, few, many, or a class for an expanded clone.

V	J	size	D	CDR3	DNA
TRBV18	TRBJ2-7	few	.	CASSPLRGYYEQYF	TGTGCCAGCTCACCACTCCGGGGGTACTACGAGCAGTACTTC
TRBV7-2	TRBJ2-7	.	.	CASSLQGISYERYF	TGTGCCAGCAGCCTACAGGGTATCTCCTACGAGCGGTACTTC
TRBV6-2/TRBV6-3	TRBJ1-2	.	TRBD1	CASSSRQGRGYTF	TGTGCCAGCAGCTCTAGACAGGGAAGAGGCTACACCTTC
TRBV29-1	TRBJ2-5	few	.	CSVEITGLGETQYF	TGCAGCGTTGAAATAACAGGGTTGGGAGAGACCCAGTACTTC
TRBV6-6	TRBJ1-1	few	.	CASSDRGGTEAFF	TGTGCCAGCTCCGATAGAGGGGGGACTGAAGCTTTCTTT
TRBV5-8	TRBJ2-1	.	.	CASTRGHSYNEQFF	TGTGCCAGCACCCGGGGACACTCCTACAATGAGCAGTTCTTC
TRBV6-1	TRBJ2-7	.	.	CASSLLRTSSYEQYF	TGTGCCAGCAGTCTCTTGAGGACATCCTCCTACGAGCAGTACTTC
TRBV5-1	TRBJ2-4	.	.	CASSPHLLKNIQYF	TGCGCCAGCAGCCCACACCTTCTCAAAAACATTCAGTACTTC
TRBV11-2	TRBJ2-7	.	TRBD1	CASSLGWDRGTRSSYEQYF	TGTGCCAGCAGCTTAGGGTGGGACAGGGGCACTAGGAGCTCCTACGAGCAGTACTTC
TRBV24-1	TRBJ2-7	few	.	CATSDLQRQEGDSYEQYF	TGTGCCACCAGTGATTTGCAAAGGCAGGAGGGGGACTCCTACGAGCAGTACTTC
TRBV4-3	TRBJ2-4	.	TRBD1	CASSPGQVSGIQYF	TGCGCCAGCAGCCCCGGACAGGTTTCGGGCATTCAGTACTTC
TRBV29-1	TRBJ1-4	.	.	CSVAGGATNKKLFF	TGCAGCGTTGCGGGAGGGGCAACTAATAAAAAACTGTTTTTT
TRBV7-2	TRBJ1-6	.	TRBD1	CASSYNRGTGSPLHF	TGTGCCAGCAGCTATAACAGGGGGACGGGATCACCCCTCCACTTT
TRBV2	TRBJ1-2	.	.	CASSDRFNYGYTF	TGTGCCAGCAGTGACAGATTTAACTATGGCTACACCTTC
TRBV20-1	TRBJ2-1	many	.	CSAGISSPVEQFF	TGCAGTGCTGGGATCTCTAGCCCGGTTGAGCAGTTCTTC
TRBV2	TRBJ2-1	few	TRBD2	CAGIAGAYNEQFF	TGTGCCGGTATAGCGGGGGCCTACAATGAGCAGTTCTTC
TRBV29-1	TRBJ2-3	few	TRBD2	CSVAVAGVNTDTQYF	TGCAGCGTCGCCGTAGCGGGGGTGAACACAGATACGCAGTATTTT
TRBV6-1	TRBJ1-2	.	.	CASSQGDGGYTF	TGTGCCAGCAGCCAGGGCGATGGTGGCTACACCTTC
TRBV5-1	TRBJ2-2	many	.	CASSTNTGELFF	TGTGCCAGCAGCACGAACACCGGGGAGCTGTTTTTT
TRBV7-2	TRBJ2-3	many	.	CASSPRDGSTDTQYF	TGTGCCAGCAGCCCTCGGGACGGAAGCACAGATACGCAGTATTTT
TRBV29-1	TRBJ2-3	.	.	CSETLDGDTQYF	TGCAGCGAAACACTAGACGGGGATACGCAGTATTTT
TRBV12-5	TRBJ2-6	few	.	CASGPRDGIPGANVLTF	TGTGCTAGTGGGCCCCGGGACGGAATACCTGGGGCCAACGTCCTGACTTTC
TRBV5-5	TRBJ2-1	.	.	CASSLSPKQVREGIRKFF	TGTGCCAGCAGCTTGTCCCCGAAACAGGTACGAGAGGGAATTCGCAAGTTCTTC
TRBV6-6	TRBJ1-2	.	.	CASSYGAGSVYTF	TGTGCCAGCAGTTACGGGGCAGGGAGTGTCTACACCTTC
TRBV5-1	TRBJ2-2	once	TRBD2	CASSLTSGANTGELFF	TGCGCCAGCAGCTTAACTAGCGGGGCGAACACCGGGGAGCTGTTTTTT
TRBV20-1	TRBJ2-7	few	.	CSAPVPPEQYF	TGCAGTGCTCCGGTCCCTCCCGAGCAGTACTTC
TRBV27	TRBJ2-1	.	.	CASSLSGYHETQFF	TGTGCCAGCAGTTTATCAGGCTACCACGAGACCCAGTTCTTC
TRBV9	TRBJ1-2	few	.	CASAVKGYQNYGYTF	TGTGCCAGCGCAGTCAAAGGATACCAAAACTATGGCTACACCTTC
TRBV15	TRBJ2-5	.	.	CATSHLNRKETQYF	TGTGCCACCAGCCATCTCAATAGGAAAGAGACCCAGTACTTC
TRBV5-1	TRBJ2-6	.	.	CASSFDREGRSGANVLTF	TGCGCCAGCAGCTTTGACAGGGAGGGTAGATCTGGGGCCAACGTCCTGACTTTC
TRBV4-1	TRBJ2-1	.	.	CASSQYPSVRGYNEQFF	TGCGCCAGCAGCCAGTACCCCTCAGTCAGGGGCTACAATGAGCAGTTCTTC
TRBV11-2	TRBJ2-3	few	.	CASSLGYYDTQYF	TGTGCCAGCAGCTTAGGGTATTACGATACGCAGTATTTT
TRBV10-3	TRBJ2-1	few	TRBD1	CAISASGTGDDNEQFF	TGTGCCATCAGTGCCTCCGGGACAGGGGATGACAATGAGCAGTTCTTC
TRBV5-5	TRBJ1-2	.	TRBD1	CTSSGYGGTGDYGYTF	TGTACCAGCAGCGGGTACGGCGGGACAGGGGACTATGGCTACACCTTC
TRBV12-3/TRBV12-4	TRBJ1-2	few	TRBD1	CASSLLDRVGYTF	TGTGCCAGCAGTTTATTAGACAGGGTTGGCTACACCTTC
TRBV20-1	TRBJ2-7	.	TRBD2	CSAGRASGGIYEQYF	TGCAGTGCCGGCCGTGCGAGCGGGGGGATTTACGAGCAGTACTTC
TRBV7-2	TRBJ2-3	once	.	CARSLTRGDTQYF	TGTGCCCGCAGCTTAACTAGAGGGGATACGCAGTATTTT
TRBV6-4	TRBJ2-3	few	TRBD2	CASSDYAGETDTQYF	TGTGCCAGCAGTGACTACGCGGGAGAGACAGATACGCAGTATTTT
TRBV24-1	TRBJ2-1	.	.	CATSDPSAGTKSMDEQFF	TGTGCCACCAGTGATCCCAGTGCCGGGACAAAAAGTATGGATGAGCAGTTCTTC
TRBV20-1	TRBJ1-1	.	.	CSASAGPSNTEAFF	TGCAGTGCTAGCGCGGGACCGTCGAACACTGAAGCTTTCTTT
TRBV27	TRBJ2-7	.	TRBD1	CATRTGGLYEQYF	TGTGCCACAAGGACAGGGGGACTATACGAGCAGTACTTC
TRBV10-3	TRBJ2-3	.	.	CAIKTGSTDTQYF	TGTGCCATCAAGACCGGTAGCACAGATACGCAGTATTTT
TRBV7-2	TRBJ1-4	.	.	CASSFQGLSNEKLFF	TGTGCCAGCAGCTTCCAGGGTTTGTCTAATGAAAAACTGTTTTTT
TRBV24-1	TRBJ2-1	.	.	CATSESRGISSYNEQFF	TGTGCCACCAGCGAGAGTAGGGGGATTAGCTCCTACAATGAGCAGTTCTTC
TRBV29-1	TRBJ1-2	few	.	CSVEPAISGDYGYTF	TGCAGCGTTGAACCGGCAATTTCGGGTGACTATGGCTACACCTTC
TRBV10-3	TRBJ2-1	.	TRBD2	CAISLAPNGLAGGPAYNEQFF	TGTGCCATCAGCCTCGCCCCCAACGGACTAGCGGGGGGGCCTGCCTACAATGAGCAGTTCTTC
TRBV7-6	TRBJ1-1	.	TRBD1	CASNLGLGTGGVGSEAFF	TGTGCCAGCAACTTAGGCCTTGGGACAGGGGGCGTGGGTTCTGAAGCTTTCTTT
TRBV4-1	TRBJ2-1	.	TRBD2	CASSQATSGGAAEQFF	TGCGCCAGCAGCCAAGCGACTAGCGGGGGGGCGGCTGAGCAGTTCTTC
TRBV28	TRBJ1-2	.	.	CASSLLREPYYGYTF	TGTGCCAGCAGTTTACTCAGGGAACCTTACTATGGCTACACCTTC
TRBV4-3	TRBJ2-1	.	TRBD1	CASSAPGQGFWEQFF	TGCGCCAGCAGCGCGCCGGGACAGGGGTTTTGGGAGCAGTTCTTC
TRBV27	TRBJ2-1	.	TRBD2	CASSGGTSGGLSYNEQFF	TGTGCCAGCAGTGGAGGGACTAGCGGGGGTCTGTCCTACAATGAGCAGTTCTTC
TRBV20-1	TRBJ2-3	few	.	CSAGGAVGYTDTQYF	TGCAGTGCAGGGGGTGCGGTCGGCTACACAGATACGCAGTATTTT
TRBV29-1	TRBJ1-2	once	.	CSVEGWDTGLRYPEETPSYGYTF	TGCAGCGTTGAAGGTTGGGATACAGGGTTGAGATACCCAGAGGAGACCCCCTCCTATGGCTACACCTTC
TRBV2	TRBJ1-6	.	TRBD1	CASSEEGLQGAFRNSPLHF	TGTGCCAGCAGTGAAGAGGGTTTACAGGGGGCTTTTAGGAATTCACCCCTCCACTTT
TRBV6-1	TRBJ2-4	few	TRBD2	CASSAPQILAVNIQYF	TGTGCCAGCAGTGCCCCCCAGATACTAGCGGTGAACATTCAGTACTTC
TRBV6-5	TRBJ1-2	few	TRBD1	CASSYGGQGLGGYTF	TGTGCCAGCAGTTACGGGGGACAGGGACTTGGTGGCTACACCTTC
TRBV2	TRBJ2-5	few	.	CASKQQETQYF	TGTGCCAGCAAGCAGCAAGAGACCCAGTACTTC
TRBV5-4	TRBJ2-7	.	.	CASSLGSRKVEQYF	TGTGCCAGCAGCTTGGGGTCCAGAAAGGTCGAGCAGTACTTC
TRBV10-3	TRBJ1-2	many	.	CAISEESTGPYYGYTF	TGTGCCATCAGTGAGGAAAGTACAGGTCCTTACTATGGCTACACCTTC
TRBV7-6	TRBJ1-2	few	TRBD1	CASSPGQDNYGYTF	TGTGCCAGCAGCCCTGGACAGGATAACTATGGCTACACCTTC